These T cell receptor beta chains were read from a single sample in a study of blood T cell repertoires in COVID-19. Clones were sequenced by immunoSEQ multiplex PCR, and TCRdb holds only the in-frame ones, with some missing. The sample consists of a few hundred thousand clones, about 89% of them appearing once. Source material: peripheral blood. The receptors were gathered from a man aged 18 to 30 who had recovered from COVID-19. Both conserved end residues are part of each CDR3.

CASSKGQGGDQPQHF,TRBV19,TRBJ1-5
CASSSDPQVRYEQYF,TRBV7-9,TRBJ2-7
CASSLGLGHNTEAFF,TRBV7-2,TRBJ1-1
CASRATVLNTEAFF,TRBV2,TRBJ1-1
CSAKGQAGPGGTDTQYF,TRBV29-1,TRBJ2-3
CASSLGSAGTARSRYGYTF,TRBV7-9,TRBJ1-2
CASSSRTVDYGYTF,TRBV6-2/TRBV6-3,TRBJ1-2
CASSFSEGTYNEQFF,TRBV7-3,TRBJ2-1
CASSSTGATEAFF,TRBV19,TRBJ1-1
CASSSGTGITGELFF,TRBV18,TRBJ2-2
CASSQADRDYTGELFF,TRBV3-1/TRBV3-2,TRBJ2-2
CAISLGWGGEYNEQFF,TRBV10-3,TRBJ2-1
CASSPSGQTASYEQYF,TRBV9,TRBJ2-7
CAIRGTGGTEAFF,TRBV10-3,TRBJ1-1
CASGQGRNTEAFF,TRBV18,TRBJ1-1
CASRWTGMSNQPQHF,TRBV4-3,TRBJ1-5
CASSYWGDGTEAFF,TRBV6-5,TRBJ1-1
CASSLRSGRGYTDTQYF,TRBV7-2,TRBJ2-3
CASSLTRGLADTQYF,TRBV7-3,TRBJ2-3
CAISESGGHSNEKLFF,TRBV10-3,TRBJ1-4
CASSSARENYGYTF,TRBV18,TRBJ1-2
CASSQEGRGTEAFF,TRBV4-3,TRBJ1-1
CASSLGDSGGNEQFF,TRBV7-3,TRBJ2-1
CASSHDLGSGEKLFF,TRBV4-3,TRBJ1-4
CASSSTGTANNSPLHF,TRBV7-8,TRBJ1-6
CASSLEPSTNEKLFF,TRBV5-1,TRBJ1-4
CASSQERGGRGNEQYF,TRBV3-1/TRBV3-2,TRBJ2-7
CASSQGSGGGIREQFF,TRBV4-2,TRBJ2-1
CASSVPRTGGYEQYF,TRBV19,TRBJ2-7
CASSSTLEEGYEQFF,TRBV6-5,TRBJ2-1
CASSPRTGHEPEAFF,TRBV18,TRBJ1-1
CASSHLGTGANTGELFF,TRBV3-1/TRBV3-2,TRBJ2-2
CASSQALAGYNEQFF,TRBV6-2/TRBV6-3,TRBJ2-1
CANPGQGNSPLHF,TRBV23-1,TRBJ1-6
CASSPGGSGRREQYF,TRBV18,TRBJ2-7
CASSLSQQDTQYF,TRBV18,TRBJ2-3
CASSSRPREAEAFF,TRBV6-2/TRBV6-3,TRBJ1-1
CASSYLDRDGNTIYF,TRBV6-2/TRBV6-3,TRBJ1-3
CASSHSGRGNEQFF,TRBV4-1,TRBJ2-1
CASSLSLLASYNEQFF,TRBV27,TRBJ2-1
CAISDPIGAGGDNEQFF,TRBV10-3,TRBJ2-1
CASSLRGWQGDYEQYF,TRBV11-2,TRBJ2-7
CASSQLLARGIAYEQYF,TRBV4-1,TRBJ2-7
CASSITVSYEQYF,TRBV19,TRBJ2-7
CAITQGLGGTEAFF,TRBV10-3,TRBJ1-1
CASSQDLYGTSGDSSYNEQFF,TRBV4-1,TRBJ2-1
CASSLTGGAGGYTF,TRBV7-2,TRBJ1-2
CASSLEGTAYYEQYF,TRBV7-9,TRBJ2-7
CASSLSWAGYGYTF,TRBV28,TRBJ1-2
CATSRPHASNQPQHF,TRBV15,TRBJ1-5
CASSADRDYEQYF,TRBV7-9,TRBJ2-7
CASSEQQNTEAFF,TRBV6-4,TRBJ1-1
CASSLYGVNEQFF,TRBV7-2,TRBJ2-1
CAWEPMDRGPSYEQYF,TRBV30,TRBJ2-7
CASSPGQGAISTEAFF,TRBV18,TRBJ1-1